Following are 8 T cell receptor beta chains from one sample sequenced in a study of neoadjuvant nivolumab and ipilimumab in lung cancer. Assay: immunoSEQ multiplex PCR; the TCRdb copy retains only in-frame clones and omits some. The table records 8,500 to 10,000 clones, approximately 77% of them present only once. The sample in question was tumor tissue, obtained after neoadjuvant nivolumab, alone or with ipilimumab, at or shortly before surgery. These receptors all come from an adult with non-small cell lung cancer. Some clones in this sample may be carry-over from other donors' samples.

This clone has a handful of counts. V is TRBV5-1 and J is TRBJ1-5; tentatively, D is TRBD1 (5 bases). The V end was cut by 4 bases, the J end by 6 bases, with 14 bases between. The CDR3 is 14 residues long. Germline V gene data show CDR1 as SGHRS and CDR2 as YFSETQ. This chain's CDR3 is CASSQEGLAQPQHF. CDR3 DNA: TGCGCCAGCAGCCAGGAGGGGTTGGCTCAGCCCCAGCATTTT.

This clone came up once. The DNA for the CDR3 is TGCGCCAGCAGCCCCCCAAAGTCAGAGGGAGGGGAGACCCAGTACTTC. It yields the protein CASSPPKSEGGETQYF. The J gene is TRBJ2-5, the V gene TRBV4-1, with TRBD2 matching 7 bases. Trimming cost V 4 bases and J 5 bases; bases outside gene matches: 13. The CDR3 consists of 16 residues. Germline lookup yields CDR1 MGHRA and CDR2 YSYEKL.

The chain joins TRBV4-1 to TRBJ1-1; maybe TRBD1 (6 bases). This CDR3 is built from 13 residues. V lost 4 bases and J lost 5, with 11 bases in between. CDR1 MGHRA and CDR2 YSYEKL come from the germline V gene. The CDR3: CASSRGQGTEAFF. CDR3 in DNA: TGCGCCAGCAGCCGGGGGCAGGGGACTGAAGCTTTCTTT.

V is TRBV5-5 and J is TRBJ1-2; 7 bases map to TRBD1. Germline V gene sequence: CDR1 SGHKS, CDR2 YYEKEE (reference sequence). V lost 0 bases and J lost 5; bases outside the gene matches: 10. This CDR3 comprises 16 residues. CDR3 sequence (DNA): TGTGCCAGCAGCTTGGCCACAGGGGCGTCAGGGTATGGCTACACCTTC. Translation gives CASSLATGASGYGYTF.

The chain links TRBV5-4 to TRBJ2-7, with 7 bases matching TRBD1. The CDR3 extends over 13 amino acids. The V segment lost 1 base and the J segment 4 bases; nucleotides outside the gene matches: 2. The germline CDR1 and CDR2 sequences are SGHNT and YYREEE (reference sequence). Written as DNA, the CDR3 is TGTGCCAGCAGCTTGAGGGGGCCTTACGAGCAGTACTTC. Translating it yields CASSLRGPYEQYF. Full variable domain (rest looked up from reference TRBV5-4 and TRBJ2-7): ETGVTQSPTHLIKTRGQQVTLRCSSQSGHNTVSWYQQALGQGPQFIFQYYREEENGRGNFPPRFSGLQFPNYSSELNVNALELDDSALYLCASSLRGPYEQYFGPGTRLTVT.

The table lists this clone with a few counts. This sequence joins TRBV5-4 and TRBJ2-1; D is undetermined. Trimming took off 3 bases at V and 4 bases at J, with 2 bases between the two ends. From germline, CDR1 is SGHNT and CDR2 YYREEE (reference sequence). There are 11 residues in the CDR3. The CDR3 nucleotides read TGTGCCAGCAGCTCTTACAATGAGCAGTTCTTC. This translates into CASSSYNEQFF.

The V gene is TRBV7-9, the J gene TRBJ2-1; D is unclear. The germline CDR1 and CDR2 sequences are SEHNR and FQNEAQ (reference sequence). The CDR3 extends over 14 amino acids. V dropped 1 base and J dropped 8 bases, with 12 bases sitting between them. The CDR3 region is CASSLVGLLYEQFF. In nucleotides, the CDR3 is TGTGCCAGCAGCTTAGTCGGCCTGCTCTATGAGCAGTTCTTC.

This rearrangement joins TRBV19 to TRBJ2-3; TRBD2 agrees at 9 bases. The J segment lost 1 base and the V segment lost 5 bases, leaving 7 bases of the junction unmatched. The CDR3 has 16 residues. Germline V CDR1 and CDR2: LNHDA, SQIVND (reference sequence). Here the CDR3 reads CASSLDSGSGTDTQYF. CDR3 DNA sequence: TGTGCCAGTAGTCTCGATAGCGGGAGTGGCACAGATACGCAGTATTTT.